A selection of T cell receptor beta chains follows, all from one sample in a study of shared clonotypes between healthy human individuals. Some clones are missing from TCRdb's copy, which holds only in-frame ones; the method was immunoSEQ multiplex PCR. Among 1.6 million or so clones listed, roughly 98.5% were seen once. Sequenced: naive CD4+ T cells sorted from blood. The receptors here all came from a man aged 30 to 45 in good health. Both conserved end residues are part of each CDR3. Fields, in order: clone size, V gene, J gene, D gene, CDR3 protein, CDR3 DNA. The D gene is left open where the match is weak. Rows give clone size only sometimes, using once, few, many, or a class for an expanded clone.

clone_size: .
v_call: TRBV4-3
j_call: TRBJ1-2
d_call: .
cdr3_aa: CASSQGMLANYGYTF
cdr3_nt: TGCGCCAGCAGCCAAGGGATGCTAGCTAACTATGGCTACACCTTC

clone_size: few
v_call: TRBV18
j_call: TRBJ1-5
d_call: TRBD1
cdr3_aa: CASSPGTGGDQPQHF
cdr3_nt: TGTGCCAGCTCACCAGGGACAGGGGGGGATCAGCCCCAGCATTTT

clone_size: .
v_call: TRBV4-3
j_call: TRBJ2-2
d_call: TRBD2
cdr3_aa: CASSQDPAGASNTGELFF
cdr3_nt: TGCGCCAGCAGCCAAGACCCCGCGGGAGCTTCGAACACCGGGGAGCTGTTTTTT

clone_size: .
v_call: TRBV6-5
j_call: TRBJ2-3
d_call: TRBD1
cdr3_aa: CASSYRTGGDTQYF
cdr3_nt: TGTGCCAGCAGTTACCGGACAGGGGGAGATACGCAGTATTTT

clone_size: .
v_call: TRBV11-2
j_call: TRBJ1-2
d_call: .
cdr3_aa: CASSHPGTAHFGYTF
cdr3_nt: TGTGCCAGCAGCCACCCCGGGACCGCGCACTTCGGCTACACCTTC

clone_size: .
v_call: TRBV7-3
j_call: TRBJ2-1
d_call: .
cdr3_aa: CASSAKPLSTYNEQFF
cdr3_nt: TGTGCCAGCAGCGCAAAACCGTTGAGCACCTACAATGAGCAGTTCTTC

clone_size: once
v_call: TRBV5-1
j_call: TRBJ2-7
d_call: .
cdr3_aa: CASSLAYPSYEQYF
cdr3_nt: TGCGCCAGCAGCTTGGCCTACCCCTCCTACGAGCAGTACTTC

clone_size: .
v_call: TRBV19
j_call: TRBJ1-5
d_call: .
cdr3_aa: CASSIVSVHQPQHF
cdr3_nt: TGTGCCAGTAGTATAGTGTCGGTCCATCAGCCCCAGCATTTT

clone_size: .
v_call: TRBV7-3
j_call: TRBJ2-1
d_call: TRBD1
cdr3_aa: CASSLTPGQGARNEQFF
cdr3_nt: TGTGCCAGCAGCTTAACCCCGGGACAGGGGGCGCGCAATGAGCAGTTCTTC

clone_size: .
v_call: TRBV11-2
j_call: TRBJ2-3
d_call: TRBD2
cdr3_aa: CASSLVSGGRNTQYF
cdr3_nt: TGTGCCAGCAGCTTAGTGAGCGGGGGCCGGAATACGCAGTATTTT

clone_size: .
v_call: TRBV2
j_call: TRBJ2-7
d_call: TRBD1
cdr3_aa: CATAGQGGYEQYF
cdr3_nt: TGTGCCACCGCGGGACAGGGGGGCTACGAGCAGTACTTC

clone_size: .
v_call: TRBV10-3
j_call: TRBJ2-1
d_call: .
cdr3_aa: CAISESQILNEQFF
cdr3_nt: TGTGCCATCAGTGAGTCGCAGATCCTCAATGAGCAGTTCTTC

clone_size: .
v_call: TRBV6-6
j_call: TRBJ1-3
d_call: .
cdr3_aa: CASSYSKTGNTIYF
cdr3_nt: TGTGCCAGCAGTTACTCGAAAACTGGAAACACCATATATTTT

clone_size: .
v_call: TRBV19
j_call: TRBJ1-5
d_call: .
cdr3_aa: CASSILAGTDQPQHF
cdr3_nt: TGTGCCAGTAGTATATTGGCAGGAACCGATCAGCCCCAGCATTTT

clone_size: .
v_call: TRBV11-2
j_call: TRBJ1-1
d_call: .
cdr3_aa: CASSPTRSAEAFF
cdr3_nt: TGTGCCAGCAGCCCAACAAGGAGCGCTGAAGCTTTCTTT

clone_size: .
v_call: TRBV2
j_call: TRBJ1-1
d_call: .
cdr3_aa: CASSDPGRNTEAFF
cdr3_nt: TGTGCCAGCAGTGATCCTGGGCGGAACACTGAAGCTTTCTTT

clone_size: .
v_call: TRBV25-1
j_call: TRBJ1-4
d_call: TRBD1
cdr3_aa: CASSEDRGPGEKLFF
cdr3_nt: TGTGCCAGCAGTGAGGACAGGGGGCCTGGGGAAAAACTGTTTTTT

clone_size: .
v_call: TRBV27
j_call: TRBJ1-5
d_call: TRBD1
cdr3_aa: CASRPRVGTGDNQPQHF
cdr3_nt: TGTGCCAGCAGGCCCCGGGTAGGGACAGGGGATAATCAGCCCCAGCATTTT

clone_size: .
v_call: TRBV5-4
j_call: TRBJ1-3
d_call: .
cdr3_aa: CASSLDRPTSGNTIYF
cdr3_nt: TGTGCCAGCAGCTTGGACAGGCCGACCTCTGGAAACACCATATATTTT

clone_size: .
v_call: TRBV18
j_call: TRBJ1-2
d_call: .
cdr3_aa: CASSSTGSGGYTF
cdr3_nt: TGTGCCAGCTCATCTACAGGGAGCGGAGGCTACACCTTC

clone_size: .
v_call: TRBV11-2
j_call: TRBJ1-3
d_call: .
cdr3_aa: CASSLAGRENTIYF
cdr3_nt: TGTGCCAGCAGCTTAGCGGGGAGGGAGAACACCATATATTTT

clone_size: .
v_call: TRBV5-1
j_call: TRBJ2-7
d_call: .
cdr3_aa: CASSQDGYYEQYF
cdr3_nt: TGCGCCAGCAGCCAGGACGGTTATTACGAGCAGTACTTC

clone_size: .
v_call: TRBV5-4
j_call: TRBJ2-7
d_call: TRBD1
cdr3_aa: CASSSHPGQGNYEQYF
cdr3_nt: TGTGCCAGCAGCTCGCACCCGGGACAGGGTAACTACGAGCAGTACTTC

clone_size: .
v_call: TRBV5-1
j_call: TRBJ2-2
d_call: .
cdr3_aa: CASSLYGGELFF
cdr3_nt: TGCGCCAGCAGCTTGTATGGCGGGGAGCTGTTTTTT

clone_size: .
v_call: TRBV4-1
j_call: TRBJ2-2
d_call: .
cdr3_aa: CASSQDKRADLWPFTTGELFF
cdr3_nt: TGCGCCAGCAGCCAAGATAAGCGGGCTGATCTTTGGCCCTTTACCACCGGGGAGCTGTTTTTT

clone_size: .
v_call: TRBV7-9
j_call: TRBJ2-1
d_call: .
cdr3_aa: CASSSGRNSYNEQFF
cdr3_nt: TGTGCCAGCAGCTCCGGACGGAACTCCTACAATGAGCAGTTCTTC

clone_size: .
v_call: TRBV27
j_call: TRBJ2-5
d_call: .
cdr3_aa: CASKPGGAGTQYF
cdr3_nt: TGTGCCAGCAAACCGGGGGGCGCCGGGACCCAGTACTTC

clone_size: .
v_call: TRBV19
j_call: TRBJ2-2
d_call: .
cdr3_aa: CASQNGRVDTGELFF
cdr3_nt: TGTGCCAGCCAAAATGGCAGGGTGGACACCGGGGAGCTGTTTTTT

clone_size: .
v_call: TRBV5-1
j_call: TRBJ2-5
d_call: TRBD2
cdr3_aa: CASRASGSLETQYF
cdr3_nt: TGCGCCAGCAGGGCTAGCGGGAGTCTTGAGACCCAGTACTTC

clone_size: .
v_call: TRBV7-6
j_call: TRBJ2-2
d_call: .
cdr3_aa: CASSLAGRRFSTGELFF
cdr3_nt: TGTGCCAGCAGCTTGGCGGGACGGCGGTTTAGCACCGGGGAGCTGTTTTTT

clone_size: .
v_call: TRBV28
j_call: TRBJ2-7
d_call: .
cdr3_aa: CASSFWTSASYEQYF
cdr3_nt: TGTGCCAGCAGTTTTTGGACGAGCGCTTCCTACGAGCAGTACTTC

clone_size: .
v_call: TRBV28
j_call: TRBJ1-5
d_call: .
cdr3_aa: CASSSMGYQPQHF
cdr3_nt: TGTGCCAGCAGTTCTATGGGGTACCAGCCCCAGCATTTT

clone_size: .
v_call: TRBV28
j_call: TRBJ2-3
d_call: TRBD2
cdr3_aa: CASSPGLVDSPDTQYF
cdr3_nt: TGTGCCAGCAGTCCTGGACTAGTTGACAGTCCAGATACGCAGTATTTT

clone_size: .
v_call: TRBV28
j_call: TRBJ1-5
d_call: .
cdr3_aa: CASSLGGVLNQPQHF
cdr3_nt: TGTGCCAGCAGTTTAGGGGGGGTCCTTAATCAGCCCCAGCATTTT

clone_size: .
v_call: TRBV11-3
j_call: TRBJ2-1
d_call: .
cdr3_aa: CASSSGRGSSYNEQFF
cdr3_nt: TGTGCCAGCAGCTCCGGAAGGGGAAGCTCCTACAATGAGCAGTTCTTC

clone_size: .
v_call: TRBV5-1
j_call: TRBJ2-1
d_call: .
cdr3_aa: CASSFFSTGRHNEQFF
cdr3_nt: TGCGCCAGCAGCTTTTTTTCGACAGGACGGCACAATGAGCAGTTCTTC

clone_size: .
v_call: TRBV6-1
j_call: TRBJ2-7
d_call: TRBD2
cdr3_aa: CASVLSGRGTYEQYF
cdr3_nt: TGTGCCAGCGTCTTAAGCGGGAGAGGGACCTACGAGCAGTACTTC

clone_size: .
v_call: TRBV7-2
j_call: TRBJ2-5
d_call: .
cdr3_aa: CASSTYSELAQETQYF
cdr3_nt: TGTGCCAGCAGCACCTATTCGGAGTTGGCACAAGAGACCCAGTACTTC

clone_size: .
v_call: TRBV9
j_call: TRBJ2-1
d_call: TRBD2
cdr3_aa: CASSASGRAYNEQFF
cdr3_nt: TGTGCCAGCAGCGCTAGCGGGAGGGCCTACAATGAGCAGTTCTTC

clone_size: once
v_call: TRBV11-2
j_call: TRBJ2-4
d_call: .
cdr3_aa: CASSLVGSGLVIQYF
cdr3_nt: TGTGCCAGCAGCTTAGTGGGTAGCGGCTTAGTCATTCAGTACTTC